This TCR beta chain derives from a study of post-analysis software for immune sequencing data. The overall study: The study covered relapsing-remitting, secondary progressive and progressive-relapsing courses of multiple sclerosis.

Built from TCR beta cDNA, the libraries had unique molecular identifiers in them. MiXCR, run by TCRdb on the PCR reads, gives a single entry per CDR3 protein. Of hundreds of thousands of distinct CDR3 sequences listed, around 27% are singletons. Study findings and constraints: Multiple sclerosis patients showed significantly lower normalized Chao1 diversity than controls did. Analysis by F measure revealed that same-batch samples clustered strongly together. Compared with controls, patients had more of about 5 TRBV segments, including TRBV5-6, TRBV5-1 and TRBV20-1.

This clonotype was counted between two and nine times. Its cognate antigen is unknown. V lost 8 bases to trimming and J lost 1 base, with 21 bases between them. CDR3 length equals 16 residues. Germline CDR1 SQVTM, CDR2 ANQGSEA. The receptor comes from a girl aged 5-17 years with multiple sclerosis. Sequencing used blood. The gene calls are TRBV29-1 and TRBJ2-1; maybe TRBD2 (7 bases). The CDR3 sequence is CSSQSRGGVSYNEQFF. CDR3 nucleotide sequence: TGCAGCTCCCAGTCTAGGGGGGGGGTTTCCTACAATGAGCAGTTCTTC.